This T cell receptor (beta chain) comes out of a study of cytomegalovirus exposure and HLA in healthy donors. Study-level results: The analysis excluded some indistinguishable V segments, including TRBV6-2 and TRBV6-3.

V lost 5 bases and J lost 7; bases outside the gene matches: 8. The CDR3 has 14 residues. Germline V lookup: CDR1 MNHEY, CDR2 SVGAGI. Researchers ran the PCR with 60 Vbeta and 13 Jbeta primers. Sequencing used immunoSEQ multiplex PCR; TCRdb keeps in-frame clones, though not all of them. The sample totals over 90,000 clones. As concerns this clone: Its cognate antigen is unknown.

Source material: PBMCs. The chain uses TRBV6-5 and TRBJ1-2, with 9 bases identical to TRBD1. This clonotype originated in a man in his forties in good health and CMV-seronegative. The CDR3 loop reads CASSTRTGVAGYTF. DNA for the CDR3: TGTGCCAGCAGTACACGGACAGGGGTCGCTGGCTACACCTTC.